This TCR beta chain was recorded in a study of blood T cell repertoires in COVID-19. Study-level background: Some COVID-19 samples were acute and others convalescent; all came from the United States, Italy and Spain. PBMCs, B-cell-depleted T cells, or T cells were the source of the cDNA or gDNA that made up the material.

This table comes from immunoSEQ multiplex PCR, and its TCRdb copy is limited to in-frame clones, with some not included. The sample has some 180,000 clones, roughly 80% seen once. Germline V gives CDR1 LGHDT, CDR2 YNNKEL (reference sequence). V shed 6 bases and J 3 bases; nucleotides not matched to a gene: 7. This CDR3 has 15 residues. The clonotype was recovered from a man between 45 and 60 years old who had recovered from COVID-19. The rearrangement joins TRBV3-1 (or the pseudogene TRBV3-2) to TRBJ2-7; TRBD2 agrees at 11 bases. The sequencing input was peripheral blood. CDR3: CASSDTSGSFYEQYF. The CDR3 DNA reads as TGTGCCAGCAGTGATACTAGCGGGAGTTTCTACGAGCAGTACTTC.